These 5 T cell receptor beta chains originate from one sample sequenced in a study of blood T cell repertoires in COVID-19. Sequenced by immunoSEQ multiplex PCR; TCRdb stores in-frame clones only, minus some. There are roughly 30,000 clones in the sample; 85% to 90% occur only once, and approximately 30% lies in the top ten. Sequencing input: peripheral blood. The receptors stem from an older man with acute or convalescent COVID-19.

This clone was seen once. The genes are TRBV11-2 and TRBJ2-5, with D tentatively TRBD1 (6 bases). V was pared by 5 bases and J by 2 bases, with 15 bases between. The CDR3 length is 15 residues. Germline values: CDR1 SGHAT, CDR2 FQNNGV. CDR3 DNA sequence: TGTGCCAGCAGCCCCCCCACAGGGCTACAAGAGACCCAGTACTTC. Translating gives CASSPPTGLQETQYF.

The chain carries TRBV7-2 and TRBJ1-5, with a tentative D call TRBD1 (6 bases). CDR3 length equals 15 residues. Per the germline V gene, CDR1 is SGHTA and CDR2 is FQGNSA. Trimming pared 5 bases from V and 2 bases from J, leaving 13 bases between. The CDR3 bases are TGTGCCAGCAGCCCAGGGGTTGGCGGCAATCAGCCCCAGCATTTT. It yields the protein CASSPGVGGNQPQHF.

The gene calls are TRBV6-1 and TRBJ2-5; 11 bases agree with TRBD2. CDR3 length: 18 amino acids. In germline, CDR1 is MNHNS, CDR2 SASEGT. V was pared by 2 bases and J by 4 bases, with 12 bases of the junction left unmatched. CDR3 nucleotide sequence: TGTGCCAGCAGTGAACAGACTAGCGGGACTCCAGGGAGAGAGACCCAGTACTTC. Residues: CASSEQTSGTPGRETQYF.

This clone was seen only once. J is TRBJ2-5 and V is TRBV12-5; D may be TRBD1 (6 bases). The CDR3 covers 16 residues. Germline V gene sequence: CDR1 LGHNT, CDR2 FRNRAP. The V end was cut by 5 bases, the J end by 3 bases, with 19 bases between. The DNA of the CDR3 is TGTGCTAGTGGTGGAGGACAGACCAGTTTAAAAGAGACCCAGTACTTC. Protein: CASGGGQTSLKETQYF.

The V gene is TRBV6-5, the J gene TRBJ1-1; D is uncertain. The CDR3 sequence is 11 residues long. The germline V gene has CDR1 MNHEY and CDR2 SVGAGI. The V gene lost 7 bases and the J gene lost 3 bases, with 6 bases spanning the gap. CDR3 amino acids: CASIGDTEAFF. DNA for the CDR3: TGTGCCAGCATCGGGGACACTGAAGCTTTCTTT.